The entry below gives a single T cell receptor beta chain sequence along with its context. The data belong to a study of CD8 T cells in Susac syndrome. This CDR3 has 17 residues. Germline V gene sequence: CDR1 SGHRS, CDR2 YFSETQ. V gave up 0 bases and J gave up 5 bases; unmatched junction bases: 11. FACS enriched CD8+ TEMRA cells, while bulk CD8+ and CD4+ were negatively isolated. Roughly 0.45 to 1 ug RNA was reverse transcribed with random hexamers. Via MiXCR, TCRdb re-called the immunoSEQ multiplex PCR reads, giving one row per CDR3 protein. Of some 80,000 distinct CDR3 sequences in the sample, about 93% are singletons; the top ten hold about 0.25%.

V usage is TRBV5-1 and J usage is TRBJ2-5; 9 nucleotides match TRBD1. The receptor was derived from a human donor in good health. The sample consisted of CD8+ T cells from PBMCs. This CDR3 reads CASSLAEIRTGAETQYF. The CDR3 DNA reads as TGCGCCAGCAGCTTGGCCGAAATTAGGACAGGGGCTGAGACCCAGTACTTC.